This T cell receptor beta chain derives from a study of Graves' ophthalmopathy and Graves' hyperthyroidism. The overall study: Hyperthyroidism counted as stable given no ophthalmopathy within 18 months of follow-up.

A remark on this clonotype: What it recognizes is unknown.

TCR beta CDR3 amplification used RNA transcripts. In the first round, RT-PCR was carried out with HTBI primers, and a multiplex PCR formed the second round. Each CDR3 protein gets one entry after TCRdb re-called the multiplex PCR reads with MiXCR. The data show 1 million to 1.3 million distinct CDR3 sequences, with 35% to 45% seen just once and 11% held by the top ten. Points from the study as a whole: Detection in blood was also observed for most expanded thyroid clonotypes above 0.001 frequency. A model built from 13 signatures distinguished ophthalmopathy from stable hyperthyroidism with roughly 90% sensitivity and about 81% specificity.

Exclusion criteria comprised other autoimmune diseases, uncontrolled infections, pregnancy or lactation in patients. V shed 3 bases and J shed 7 bases, with 12 bases lying between them. The CDR3 runs 13 residues. Germline CDR1 reads LNHNV; CDR2 reads YYDKDF (reference sequence). The TCR comes from an adult man with Graves' hyperthyroidism. The V gene is TRBV15, the J gene TRBJ1-2; the D is unclear. The sequencing input was peripheral blood or thyroid tissue (not recorded which). CDR3 bases: TGTGCCACCAGCAGGGGCGGGGTGGCTGGCTACACCTTC. Protein product: CATSRGGVAGYTF.